The rows below give T cell receptor beta chains drawn from one sample of a study of cytomegalovirus exposure and HLA in healthy donors. Profiled with immunoSEQ multiplex PCR; TCRdb holds only in-frame clones, not every one. The table lists some 150,000 clones, roughly 76% of them singletons. The sample taken for sequencing was PBMCs. Receptors originate from a female donor in good health and CMV-seronegative. Both conserved end residues are part of each CDR3. Fields, in order: CDR3 length, J gene, clone size, V gene, CDR3 protein. The size of a clone is reported for some rows only, either as once, few or many, or as a class for expanded clones.

16 TRBJ2-7 once TRBV7-9 CASSLGLAGEWYEQYF
13 TRBJ2-1 - TRBV2 CASSELGEGEQFF
16 TRBJ1-2 - TRBV4-2 CASSQDPGGRAYGYTF
19 TRBJ2-5 - TRBV14 CASSPIIPKSGLAGETQYF
12 TRBJ1-1 - TRBV5-1 CASSWGGAEAFF
13 TRBJ2-5 - TRBV6-5 CASSSDMSETQYF
12 TRBJ2-7 - TRBV6-1 CASSETALQQYF
15 TRBJ2-1 - TRBV28 CASSPTSGGYNEQFF
14 TRBJ1-1 - TRBV2 CASSENSPNTEAFF
15 TRBJ2-1 - TRBV29-1 CSVEDGQAFNNEQFF
16 TRBJ2-5 - TRBV13 CASSRAEDRHKETQYF
17 TRBJ2-7 few TRBV28 CASSFSLPGQGTYEQYF
13 TRBJ1-3 - TRBV19 CASEPGLGNTIYF
15 TRBJ2-7 - TRBV11-2 CASSADGGAGLEQYF
15 TRBJ1-5 few TRBV19 CASSTRDRGRQPQHF
12 TRBJ1-2 - TRBV5-1 CASSEDRDGYTF
15 TRBJ2-4 - TRBV5-4 CASSLGASQIAVQYF
13 TRBJ2-7 - TRBV6-5 CASSYAGQYEQYF
15 TRBJ2-7 - TRBV19 CASTPGLAGLSEQYF
13 TRBJ2-1 - TRBV5-1 CASSQRERLEQFF
16 TRBJ2-7 once TRBV2 CASRGSSGSFAYEQYF
14 TRBJ1-1 - TRBV27 CASRYGQGGVEAFF
13 TRBJ1-3 - TRBV25-1 CASRNRAGNTIYF
14 TRBJ2-7 few TRBV29-1 CSVDGGPASYEQYF
14 TRBJ2-1 - TRBV5-1 CASKGTGEDNEQFF
14 TRBJ1-2 - TRBV29-1 CSVPGTGSDYGYTF
15 TRBJ2-7 - TRBV9 CASSVGSSGNYEQYF
16 TRBJ2-7 - TRBV9 CASSVEGLAGTYEQYF
14 TRBJ2-7 - TRBV30 CAWSPGTGLYEQYF
16 TRBJ2-7 - TRBV6-1 CASSEETSGSTYEQYF
15 TRBJ1-4 few TRBV25-1 CASSEYEGGIEKLFF
15 TRBJ2-2 - TRBV28 CASRPGGSYTGELFF
14 TRBJ1-1 - TRBV5-6 CASSLASVDTEAFF
16 TRBJ1-1 - TRBV28 CASSSGSSGPDTEAFF
12 TRBJ1-2 - TRBV29-1 CSVEGLHYGYTF
13 TRBJ2-5 - TRBV27 CASQGIPSGTQYF
15 TRBJ1-2 - TRBV6-5 CASSYSILAREGYTF
14 TRBJ1-3 - TRBV5-1 CASSLGQSGSTIYF
15 TRBJ1-1 few TRBV6-5 CASSYEGGRDTEAFF
15 TRBJ2-1 - TRBV11-3 CASSTPGLAYNEQFF
16 TRBJ2-4 - TRBV10-3 CAISTSTGVAKNIQYF
17 TRBJ2-7 - TRBV19 CASSPQAGGEVGYEQYF